There are a few counts of the clone carrying this TCR beta chain. The data derive from a study of blood T cell repertoires in COVID-19. Method: immunoSEQ multiplex PCR; TCRdb's copy keeps in-frame clones and lacks some. The sample consists of nearly 40,000 clones, about 80% of them appearing once. This CDR3 is built from 14 residues. CDR1 is SEHNR, CDR2 FQNEAQ, per germline (reference sequence). Trimming cost V 8 bases and J 0 bases, with 11 bases left between them. The sequenced sample consisted of peripheral blood. The TCR sequence derives from a man older than 75 with active or convalescent COVID-19. This rearrangement joins TRBV7-9 to TRBJ2-1; D perhaps matches TRBD2 (5 bases). The CDR3 loop is CASVEGSSYNEQFF. The CDR3 bases are TGTGCCAGCGTTGAGGGTAGCTCCTACAATGAGCAGTTCTTC.